The 21 T cell receptor beta chains below come from one sample, sequenced in a study of hypomethylating agent response in myelodysplastic syndrome. Data came from immunoSEQ multiplex PCR; TCRdb stores just in-frame clones and leaves some out. The sample shows about 1,600 clones, roughly 85% of them seen only once. Specimen: bone marrow, collected before or after starting hypomethylating agent treatment for myelodysplastic syndrome (not recorded which). The source is a human donor with myelodysplastic syndrome.

This clone qualifies as hyperexpanded (1% or more). V gene TRBV2 combines with J gene TRBJ1-3; D may be TRBD1 (5 bases). Germline-derived CDR1 and CDR2 are SNHLY and FYNNEI. V was clipped by 10 bases and J by 0 bases, with 13 bases between them. The CDR3 is 14 residues long. This CDR3 is CATLIDSSGNTIYF. As DNA, the CDR3 is TGTGCCACCCTTATAGACAGCTCTGGAAACACCATATATTTT.

The chain links TRBV12-5 to TRBJ2-2; TRBD1 is a possible D gene (6 bases). Germline V gene data show CDR1 as LGHNT and CDR2 as FRNRAP. This CDR3 is 15 amino acids long. Trimming shortened V by 10 bases and J by 0 bases, and 15 bases separated the two germline ends. The CDR3 reads CATTGKGANTGELFF. Written as DNA, the CDR3 is TGTGCTACCACAGGGAAGGGGGCGAACACCGGGGAGCTGTTTTTT.

This clone has more than one count but fewer than ten. The chain couples TRBV11-2 to TRBJ2-6, with D possibly matching TRBD2 (6 bases). The CDR3 loop spans 18 amino acids. Trimming took off 5 bases at V and 5 bases at J, with 22 bases between the two ends. In germline, CDR1 is SGHAT, CDR2 FQNNGV. CDR3: CASSVGLTQQSRANVLTF. The CDR3 nucleotides read TGTGCCAGCAGCGTCGGACTAACGCAACAAAGTCGGGCCAACGTCCTGACTTTC.

This clone was counted a single time. In nucleotides, the CDR3 is TGTGCCAGCAGCTCGTCTAGGGTCCGAGGGTCTGGGGCCAACGTCCTGACTTTC. Protein product: CASSSSRVRGSGANVLTF. The rearrangement joins TRBV11-2 to TRBJ2-6; possibly TRBD2 for D (5 bases). Trimming took off 4 bases at V and 1 base at J, with 17 bases between the two ends. Germline lookup yields CDR1 SGHAT and CDR2 FQNNGV. The CDR3 sequence is 18 residues long.

The V gene is TRBV5-1, the J gene TRBJ2-1; no clear D gene. Trimming removed 6 bases from V and 5 bases from J, with 15 bases in between. The CDR3 covers 14 residues. Germline V lookup: CDR1 SGHRS, CDR2 YFSETQ. Here the CDR3 DNA reads TGCGCCAGCACTACCGTCCCCCCAAACAATGAGCAGTTCTTC. Its protein product is CASTTVPPNNEQFF.

V is TRBV4-3 and J is TRBJ2-5; the match to TRBD1 covers 7 bases. Per the germline V gene, CDR1 is LGHNA and CDR2 is YSLEER. The CDR3 runs to 15 residues. Trimming removed 4 bases from V and 4 bases from J; junction bases left unmatched: 9. The CDR3 here is CASSLNTGQAETQYF. CDR3 DNA sequence: TGCGCCAGCAGCCTTAATACAGGACAGGCAGAGACCCAGTACTTC.

This chain joins TRBV28 and TRBJ2-5; TRBD2 matches at 7 bases. Germline trimming cut 1 base from V and 5 bases from J; bases unmatched to any gene: 4. This CDR3 region has 14 residues. Germline CDR1 reads MDHEN; CDR2 reads SYDVKM. CDR3 residues: CASSLSGGSETQYF. The CDR3 region has the DNA TGTGCCAGCAGTTTATCCGGGGGGAGTGAGACCCAGTACTTC.

The V call is TRBV6-5, the J call TRBJ2-3; D may be TRBD1 (6 bases). The germline V gene encodes CDR1 MNHEY and CDR2 SVGAGI. Between the trimmed V and J ends, which lost 2 bases and 6 bases, there was a span of 9 bases. This CDR3 has 13 amino acids. The CDR3 DNA follows: TGTGCCAGCAGTTACCACAGGGTCGATACGCAGTATTTT. The encoded protein is CASSYHRVDTQYF.

This chain links TRBV2 with TRBJ2-2, with D possibly TRBD2 on 5 matching bases. The CDR3 covers 14 residues. V lost 6 bases, J lost 7 bases, and 15 bases lay in between. Per germline, CDR1 SNHLY and CDR2 FYNNEI. CDR3 DNA sequence: TGTGCCAGCAGGGGAAATAGCGTCGGCGGGGAGCTGTTTTTT. Its protein is CASRGNSVGGELFF.

The chain links TRBV2 to TRBJ1-1; D remains unclear. This CDR3 has 16 residues. Per the germline V gene, CDR1 is SNHLY and CDR2 is FYNNEI. Trimming left V 3 bases short and J 1 base short, with 15 bases between. Here the CDR3 DNA reads TGTGCCAGCAGTGATCGGCCGGGAGCGGGGAACACTGAAGCTTTCTTT. Amino acid sequence: CASSDRPGAGNTEAFF.

This chain joins TRBV27 and TRBJ1-4; D gene ambiguous. Per the germline V gene, CDR1 is MNHEY and CDR2 is SMNVEV (reference sequence). V was cut by 5 bases and J by 8 bases, with 27 bases left in between. CDR3 length: 18 amino acids. CDR3 region: CASSPRTEISSKGEKLFF. The CDR3 DNA reads as TGTGCCAGCAGTCCGCGGACGGAAATTTCGTCCAAAGGGGAAAAACTGTTTTTT.

The chain links TRBV4-1 to TRBJ1-1; a possible D gene is TRBD1 (6 bases). The CDR3 runs 14 residues. Germline values: CDR1 MGHRA, CDR2 YSYEKL. V was shortened by 4 bases and J by 1 base, with 10 bases between the two germline ends. CDR3 sequence (DNA): TGCGCCAGCAGCCCGGGACACTGGAACACTGAAGCTTTCTTT. This encodes CASSPGHWNTEAFF.

This chain links TRBV29-1 with TRBJ2-3, with D uncertain. This CDR3 region has 11 residues. CDR1 is SQVTM and CDR2 is ANQGSEA in the germline V gene. Trimming took off 4 bases at V and 5 bases at J, with 7 bases between the two ends. CDR3 nucleotide sequence: TGCAGCGTTGGATACATAGATACGCAGTATTTT. It encodes CSVGYIDTQYF.

The chain carries TRBV7-2 and TRBJ2-5; a possible D gene is TRBD2 (6 bases). The end of the DNA fits TRBJ2-7 better, so the J call may be wrong. CDR3 length: 14 amino acids. The germline V gene encodes CDR1 SGHTA and CDR2 FQGNSA. CDR3 nucleotides: TGTGCCAGCAGCTCCCAGACTAGCTCCTACGAGCAGTACTTC. This gives the protein CASSSQTSSYEQYF.

DNA for the CDR3: TGTGCCAGTAGTATCAGCGACAATGAGCAGTTCTTC. This sequence encodes CASSISDNEQFF. V is TRBV19 and J is TRBJ2-1; no clear D. Trimming cost V 3 bases and J 5 bases, with 5 bases left between them. CDR1 LNHDA and CDR2 SQIVND come from the germline V gene (reference sequence). This CDR3 is built from 12 residues.

The chain is built from TRBV7-9 and TRBJ2-1, with a possible D match to TRBD1 (7 bases). There are 15 residues in the CDR3. V lost 1 base and J lost 7, with 14 bases in between. Per the germline V gene, CDR1 is SEHNR and CDR2 is FQNEAQ (reference sequence). This CDR3 reads CASSLGQGGENEQFF. CDR3 nucleotides: TGTGCCAGCAGCTTAGGACAGGGAGGAGAAAATGAGCAGTTCTTC. Supplemented by reference TRBV7-9 and TRBJ2-1, the full variable domain reads DTGVSQNPRHKITKRGQNVTFRCDPISEHNRLYWYRQTLGQGPEFLTYFQNEAQLEKSRLLSDRFSAERPKGSFSTLEIQRTEQGDSAMYLCASSLGQGGENEQFFGPGTRLTVL.

This chain links TRBV2 with TRBJ2-3, with D hard to call. The CDR3 has 13 amino acids. Trimming cost V 4 bases and J 2 bases, with 7 bases left between them. Germline V gene lookup returns CDR1 SNHLY and CDR2 FYNNEI. Here the CDR3 reads CASSGSNTDTQYF. The CDR3 region has the DNA TGTGCCAGCAGTGGGTCCAACACAGATACGCAGTATTTT.

A few counts support this clone. The chain recombines TRBV27 with TRBJ2-7; TRBD1 matches 10 bases. Germline trimming cut 5 bases from V and 3 bases from J; bases unmatched to any gene: 10. In germline, CDR1 is MNHEY, CDR2 SMNVEV (reference sequence). The CDR3 runs 16 residues. The chain's CDR3 is CASSRTGTGVLYEQYF. In DNA form, the CDR3 reads TGTGCCAGCAGTCGAACCGGGACAGGGGTCCTCTACGAGCAGTACTTC.

This chain uses TRBV6-6 with TRBJ1-5; TRBD1 might be the D (5 bases). CDR3 length equals 13 residues. Germline loops: CDR1 MNHNY, CDR2 SVGAGI (reference sequence). Deletions cut 2 bases from V and 6 bases from J, with 8 bases between. The CDR3 reads CASSYGGIQPQHF. The CDR3 bases are TGTGCCAGCAGTTACGGGGGTATTCAGCCCCAGCATTTT.

The chain combines TRBV5-1 with TRBJ2-5; TRBD1 agrees at 7 bases. The better agreement between TRBJ2-7 and the DNA end casts doubt on the J call. In germline, CDR1 is SGHRS, CDR2 YFSETQ. The length of the CDR3 is 13 residues. This CDR3 is CASGTANGIEQYF. In DNA form, the CDR3 reads TGCGCCAGCGGGACAGCAAACGGGATCGAGCAGTACTTC.

The sample holds one count of this clone. The chain couples TRBV1 to TRBJ2-5; the listed D gene, TRBD2, was not tested against the DNA. TRBV1 is an annotated pseudogene. The CDR3 extends over 17 amino acids. DNA for the CDR3: TGCACCAGCAGCCCACTCGGCGGCGGGGGGCCTGCTGGGACCCAGTACTTC. It codes for CTSSPLGGGGPAGTQYF.